This T cell receptor beta chain stems from a study of T cell responses to AZD1222 COVID-19 vaccine. Data came from immunoSEQ multiplex PCR; TCRdb stores just in-frame clones and leaves some out. The table has roughly 120,000 clones, more than 80% seen once; the top ten hold approximately 4.2%. A note on this clone: Its antigen remains unidentified.

Points from the study as a whole: The repertoires were collected only after the peak T cell response. Donor demographics were predominantly white British with a female majority; clonal diversity may be underestimated. Regions 160-218 and 743-854 dominated among vaccine-associated CD4 TCRs spanning spike.

Trimming removed 5 bases at V and 11 bases at J, with 18 bases between. The CDR3 runs 13 residues. The germline gives CDR1 SGHAT, CDR2 FQNNGV. The sequencing used peripheral blood, collected on day 0 of AZD1222 vaccination. The source of this sequence is an adult in good health. This chain uses TRBV11-2 with TRBJ1-1; D remains ambiguous. The CDR3 here is CASSTLVGIQAFF. CDR3 DNA: TGTGCCAGCAGCACCCTAGTGGGAATCCAGGCTTTCTTT.